These T cell receptor beta chains were read from a single sample in a study of blood T cell repertoires in COVID-19. Repertoires were generated with immunoSEQ multiplex PCR, while TCRdb's copy carries only in-frame clones and drops some. The sample records around 120,000 clones, 80% to 90% being singletons. Sequenced sample: peripheral blood. The receptors come from a human donor in a cohort sampled during active COVID-19. Each CDR3 is given with its conserved first and last residue. A D gene is named only where the DNA matches it firmly. Part of the rows lack a size; the others show once, few, many or a class for expanded clones.

D gene,J gene,clone size,V gene,CDR3 protein,CDR3 DNA
.,TRBJ2-5,.,TRBV5-4,CASSLAGGLETQYF,TGTGCCAGCAGCTTGGCCGGAGGACTCGAGACCCAGTACTTC
TRBD2,TRBJ2-7,.,TRBV23-1,CASNPFGGGGEQYF,TGCGCCAGCAACCCCTTCGGGGGGGGCGGGGAGCAGTACTTC
TRBD1,TRBJ2-7,.,TRBV19,CASSNRDRGREQYF,TGTGCCAGTAGCAACCGGGACAGGGGGCGCGAGCAGTACTTC
TRBD1,TRBJ1-3,.,TRBV30,CAWSGQGGNTIYF,TGTGCCTGGAGTGGACAGGGTGGAAACACCATATATTTT
TRBD1,TRBJ1-6,.,TRBV28,CASSLGTGGAGSYNSPLHF,TGTGCCAGCAGTTTAGGGACAGGGGGCGCGGGTTCCTATAATTCACCCCTCCACTTT
TRBD2,TRBJ2-3,.,TRBV2,CASTGTSTTDTQYF,TGTGCCAGTACCGGGACTAGCACCACAGATACGCAGTATTTT
TRBD2,TRBJ2-1,.,TRBV3-1/TRBV3-2,CASSLGTSGYNEQFF,TGTGCCAGCAGCCTCGGGACTAGCGGATACAATGAGCAGTTCTTC
.,TRBJ1-6,.,TRBV30,CAWSVAGSGSPLHF,TGTGCCTGGAGTGTAGCGGGGAGTGGGTCACCCCTCCACTTT
TRBD2,TRBJ2-1,.,TRBV19,CASSLQAGGTNEQFF,TGTGCCAGTAGTCTCCAAGCGGGAGGTACCAATGAGCAGTTCTTC
TRBD1,TRBJ2-5,.,TRBV11-2,CATLTNRQGQPGKETQYF,TGTGCCACCCTAACCAACCGGCAGGGACAGCCAGGCAAAGAGACCCAGTACTTC
TRBD1,TRBJ2-1,.,TRBV28,CASSFRDSYNEQFF,TGTGCCAGCAGTTTTCGGGACAGTTACAATGAGCAGTTCTTC
.,TRBJ2-5,.,TRBV19,CASSPSRVRTQYF,TGTGCCAGTAGCCCCTCCAGGGTCCGGACCCAGTACTTC
.,TRBJ2-7,.,TRBV5-5,CASSLAWRLSYEQYF,TGTGCCAGCAGCTTGGCCTGGCGGCTCTCCTACGAGCAGTACTTC
.,TRBJ2-5,.,TRBV2,CASIGLTQETQYF,TGTGCCAGCATCGGACTGACCCAAGAGACCCAGTACTTC
.,TRBJ2-6,.,TRBV5-4,CASSLLSSGANVLTF,TGTGCCAGCAGCTTGCTGAGCTCTGGGGCCAACGTCCTGACTTTC
.,TRBJ2-2,.,TRBV11-2,CASRQKGDTGELFF,TGTGCCAGTAGGCAGAAGGGGGACACCGGGGAGCTGTTTTTT
TRBD2,TRBJ2-7,.,TRBV18,CASSPPASGRVYEQYF,TGTGCCAGCTCACCACCGGCTAGCGGGAGGGTCTACGAGCAGTACTTC
.,TRBJ1-1,.,TRBV7-2,CASSLNPGDTEAFF,TGTGCCAGCAGCTTAAACCCAGGGGACACTGAAGCTTTCTTT
.,TRBJ2-3,.,TRBV7-9,CASSLASAGDTQYF,TGTGCCAGCAGCTTAGCTAGTGCGGGAGATACGCAGTATTTT
TRBD2,TRBJ2-1,.,TRBV7-3,CASSPGLAPTHEQFF,TGTGCCAGCAGCCCCGGACTAGCCCCTACACATGAGCAGTTCTTC
.,TRBJ2-4,.,TRBV9,CASSVGSGGAKNIQYF,TGTGCCAGCAGCGTCGGGAGTGGAGGAGCCAAAAACATTCAGTACTTC
.,TRBJ1-2,.,TRBV21-1,CASKAVGYTF,TGTGCCAGCAAAGCCGTTGGCTACACCTTC
TRBD1,TRBJ2-1,.,TRBV30,CAWSPGQGAYNEQFF,TGTGCCTGGAGTCCGGGACAGGGGGCCTACAATGAGCAGTTCTTC
TRBD1,TRBJ1-5,.,TRBV28,CASSELRGPNQPQHF,TGTGCCAGCAGTGAACTTAGGGGGCCCAATCAGCCCCAGCATTTT
TRBD2,TRBJ2-3,.,TRBV7-9,CASSFLISGSEDTQYF,TGTGCCAGCAGCTTCCTGATTAGCGGGAGTGAGGATACGCAGTATTTT
.,TRBJ2-1,.,TRBV5-1,CASSLASAGEQFF,TGCGCCAGCAGCTTGGCGAGCGCGGGCGAGCAGTTCTTC
.,TRBJ1-5,.,TRBV7-2,CASSPRSDQPQHF,TGTGCCAGCAGCCCTCGTAGCGATCAGCCCCAGCATTTT
.,TRBJ2-7,.,TRBV21-1,CASTLSTGAMEAYEQYF,TGTGCCAGCACCCTTTCCACAGGGGCAATGGAGGCCTACGAGCAGTACTTC
TRBD2,TRBJ2-1,.,TRBV4-1,CASSLTGGSAGAREDEQFF,TGCGCCAGCAGCCTCACTGGCGGATCGGCGGGCGCCCGGGAGGATGAGCAGTTCTTC
.,TRBJ1-2,.,TRBV12-3/TRBV12-4,CASSLTARGYTF,TGTGCCAGCAGTTTGACAGCGCGAGGCTACACCTTC
TRBD1,TRBJ1-5,.,TRBV6-6,CASSIRTGANNQPQHF,TGTGCCAGCAGTATTCGGACAGGCGCCAACAATCAGCCCCAGCATTTT
TRBD1,TRBJ2-1,.,TRBV27,CASRPYRGEQFF,TGTGCCAGCAGACCCTACAGGGGTGAGCAGTTCTTC
.,TRBJ1-2,.,TRBV28,CASRRTLLIAGGYTF,TGTGCCAGCAGGAGGACCTTACTCATCGCGGGGGGCTACACCTTC
TRBD1,TRBJ1-2,.,TRBV5-5,CASSFLPGQGSGGYTF,TGTGCCAGCAGCTTTCTCCCGGGACAGGGGTCGGGGGGCTACACCTTC
TRBD1,TRBJ1-2,.,TRBV6-5,CASRRQGQGNNGYTF,TGTGCCAGCAGACGGCAGGGACAGGGGAATAATGGCTACACCTTC
TRBD1,TRBJ1-3,.,TRBV30,CAWSITTGRSGNTIYF,TGTGCCTGGAGCATAACGACAGGGCGCTCTGGAAACACCATATATTTT
.,TRBJ2-1,.,TRBV6-5,CASSRASNEQFF,TGTGCCAGTTCCCGCGCGTCCAATGAGCAGTTCTTC
.,TRBJ1-3,.,TRBV12-3/TRBV12-4,CASSLEGDTIYF,TGTGCCAGCAGTTTAGAAGGAGACACCATATATTTT
TRBD1,TRBJ1-1,.,TRBV24-1,CATSGRTGGLDTEAFF,TGTGCCACCAGTGGTCGGACAGGGGGCTTAGACACTGAAGCTTTCTTT
.,TRBJ1-2,.,TRBV19,CASSIVEGNGYTF,TGTGCCAGTAGTATAGTGGAGGGGAATGGCTACACCTTC
.,TRBJ1-1,.,TRBV6-5,CASSYSGGNTEAFF,TGTGCCAGCAGTTACAGCGGGGGGAACACCGAAGCTTTCTTT
.,TRBJ1-4,.,TRBV7-2,CASSRGSNEKLFF,TGTGCCAGCAGCCGGGGTTCAAATGAAAAACTGTTTTTT
.,TRBJ1-1,many,TRBV5-5,CASSFGTFGGEAFF,TGTGCCAGCAGCTTCGGGACTTTTGGGGGTGAAGCTTTCTTT
.,TRBJ2-1,.,TRBV6-2/TRBV6-3,CASSSRPNEQFF,TGTGCCAGCAGCTCTAGACCAAATGAGCAGTTCTTC
.,TRBJ1-6,.,TRBV28,CASSSEGRVGSPLHF,TGTGCCAGCAGTTCGGAAGGGAGGGTTGGATCACCCCTCCACTTT
.,TRBJ1-5,.,TRBV28,CASSPPGSNQPQHF,TGTGCCAGCAGCCCTCCGGGAAGCAATCAGCCCCAGCATTTT
TRBD2,TRBJ2-6,once,TRBV7-3,CASRAGGGSSGANVLTF,TGTGCCAGCAGGGCGGGGGGCGGTTCCTCTGGGGCCAACGTCCTGACTTTC
.,TRBJ1-5,.,TRBV29-1,CSVIQGGSNQPQHF,TGCAGCGTTATACAGGGCGGGAGCAATCAGCCCCAGCATTTT